This T cell receptor (beta chain) was identified during a study of human T cells and chemical hapten exposure. Each CDR3 protein gets one entry after TCRdb re-called the RACE reads with MiXCR. In the table there are 90,000 to 120,000 distinct CDR3 sequences, 9.5% to 12% of which are singletons. As to time point: patch test 1, 2 weeks after DPC sensitization. Regarding treatment: therapeutic diphenylcyclopropenone sensitization with weekly scalp DPC. This clonotype was detected a few times. Germline V gene data show CDR1 as SGHAT and CDR2 as FQNNGV. J gave up 0 bases and V 5 bases, and 15 bases lay outside the gene matches. This CDR3 spans 18 amino acids.

The V call is TRBV11-2, the J call TRBJ2-5; TRBD2 agrees at 7 bases. This receptor was taken from a woman between 40 and 55 years old with alopecia areata. Some clones in this sample may be carry-over from other donors' samples. This specimen was whole blood, taken in connection with sensitization to the hapten diphenylcyclopropenone (DPC). As DNA, the CDR3 is TGTGCCAGCAGCCCGCCCCCAGGGCACGGGGGGTACCAAGAGACCCAGTACTTC. It encodes CASSPPPGHGGYQETQYF.